What follows are 16 T cell receptor beta chains derived from one specimen sequenced in a study of beta chain features in type 1 diabetes. Points from the study as a whole: Researchers report that Type 1 diabetes patients had moderately but significantly shorter TCRB CDR3s across all four CD4+ subsets.

Every bit of the isolated RNA underwent reverse transcription, so sequencing read expressed TCRB transcripts. Sequencing was performed with immunoSEQ multiplex PCR; in TCRdb, only in-frame clones are kept and a portion is missing. Of about 650,000 clones in the sample, 12% were seen once. Antigens for these TCRs are unknown. The material sequenced was naive CD4+ T cells from blood. The origin of the receptors is a man between 25 and 39 years old with type 1 diabetes.

This clone has a handful of counts. The rearrangement uses TRBV5-1 and TRBJ2-7; D is unclear. The germline gives CDR1 SGHRS, CDR2 YFSETQ. V lost 2 bases to trimming and J lost 4 bases, with 10 bases between them. The CDR3 consists of 13 residues. The CDR3 bases are TGCGCCAGCAGCTTAGACGGAAGGTACGAGCAGTACTTC. This translates into CASSLDGRYEQYF.

This chain uses TRBV11-2 with TRBJ2-2, with 8 bases fitting TRBD1. Losses at the gene ends were 4 bases for V and 2 bases for J; bases not matched to a gene: 9. From germline, CDR1 is SGHAT and CDR2 FQNNGV. CDR3 size: 17 residues. The CDR3 region is CASSSYGTGANTGELFF. The CDR3 nucleotides are TGTGCCAGCAGCTCGTACGGGACAGGAGCCAACACCGGGGAGCTGTTTTTT.

The CDR3 coding sequence is TGTGCCAGCATCCCTAGTTCGGGGACAGGTTACAATGAGCAGTTCTTC. Amino acid sequence: CASIPSSGTGYNEQFF. The genes are TRBV7-9 and TRBJ2-1; 8 nucleotides match TRBD1. With V trimmed by 7 bases and J by 4 bases, 12 bases remained unmatched. The germline V gene has CDR1 SEHNR and CDR2 FQNEAQ (reference sequence). The CDR3 consists of 16 residues.

The V call is TRBV25-1, the J call TRBJ2-6; no reliable D call. Germline V gene data show CDR1 as MGHDK and CDR2 as SYGVNS. V lost 5 bases, J lost 1 base, and 6 bases lay in between. The CDR3 runs to 14 residues. The CDR3 spells CASSKESGANVLTF. The CDR3 nucleotides read TGTGCCAGCAGTAAAGAATCTGGGGCCAACGTCCTGACTTTC.

This rearrangement joins TRBV5-4 to TRBJ2-1; unclear D gene. Germline CDR1 is SGHNT and CDR2 is YYREEE (reference sequence). The CDR3 length is 13 residues. The germline V and J ends were trimmed by 4 bases and 4 bases, with 9 bases remaining between them. In DNA, the CDR3 is TGTGCCAGCAGCCCGGATGGGTACAATGAGCAGTTCTTC. It translates to CASSPDGYNEQFF.

The chain links TRBV6-1 to TRBJ1-5; D is ambiguous. This CDR3 spans 13 amino acids. Between the trimmed V and J ends, which lost 7 bases and 11 bases, there was a span of 18 bases. Germline-derived CDR1 and CDR2 are MNHNS and SASEGT. CDR3 region: CASTARVRESQHF. For the CDR3, the DNA is TGTGCCAGCACCGCAAGGGTAAGGGAGTCCCAGCATTTT.

The chain links TRBV7-9 to TRBJ1-1, with D maybe TRBD1 (6 bases). Trimming cost V 1 base and J 5 bases, with 11 bases left between them. CDR3 length: 14 amino acids. Germline CDR1 is SEHNR and CDR2 is FQNEAQ (reference sequence). In DNA form, the CDR3 reads TGTGCCAGCAGCTTAGGGCAGGGGTGGACTGAAGCTTTCTTT. It encodes CASSLGQGWTEAFF.

The chain combines TRBV9 with TRBJ2-1; 8 bases line up with TRBD1. Germline lookup yields CDR1 SGDLS and CDR2 YYNGEE. The CDR3 extends over 17 amino acids. Trimming cost V 0 bases and J 1 base; bases outside gene matches: 6. CDR3 DNA: TGTGCCAGCAGCGTAGCTGGGCAGGGGGCATCCTACAATGAGCAGTTCTTC. Residues: CASSVAGQGASYNEQFF.

This clone was seen only a few times. V usage is TRBV5-1 and J usage is TRBJ1-6; 10 nucleotides agree with TRBD1. The V and J ends lost 5 bases and 8 bases, in that order; junction bases with no gene match: 7. The CDR3 runs 15 residues. Per germline, CDR1 SGHRS and CDR2 YFSETQ. CDR3 sequence: CASRPGQGTDSPLHF. CDR3 bases: TGCGCCAGCAGACCGGGACAGGGGACGGATTCACCCCTCCACTTT.

There are a few counts of this clone. The rearrangement joins TRBV12-5 to TRBJ2-1; 7 bases agree with TRBD2. CDR1 LGHNT and CDR2 FRNRAP come from the germline V gene. V lost 3 bases, J lost 9 bases, and 5 bases stayed unmatched. CDR3 length: 13 amino acids. The CDR3 here is CASGFGGFGEQFF. The CDR3 nucleotides are TGTGCTAGTGGTTTCGGGGGGTTCGGTGAGCAGTTCTTC.

The V call is TRBV7-2, the J call TRBJ2-5; no definite D call. The CDR3 is 16 amino acids. Germline V gene lookup returns CDR1 SGHTA and CDR2 FQGNSA. Between the trimmed V and J ends, which lost 5 bases and 5 bases, there was a span of 21 bases. CDR3 sequence (DNA): TGTGCCAGCAGCCCTAGGTTCACCACCTCGTCGGAGACCCAGTACTTC. As protein: CASSPRFTTSSETQYF.

The genes are TRBV7-9 and TRBJ1-1; D not resolved. This CDR3 spans 13 amino acids. V was pared by 4 bases and J by 1 base, with 7 bases between. CDR1 and CDR2 from the germline V gene are SEHNR and FQNEAQ (reference sequence). CDR3 amino acids: CASSSDGNTEAFF. CDR3 DNA: TGTGCCAGCAGCTCGGACGGGAACACTGAAGCTTTCTTT. Using reference TRBV7-9 and TRBJ1-1 for the parts outside the CDR3, the full variable domain is DTGVSQNPRHKITKRGQNVTFRCDPISEHNRLYWYRQTLGQGPEFLTYFQNEAQLEKSRLLSDRFSAERPKGSFSTLEIQRTEQGDSAMYLCASSSDGNTEAFFGQGTRLTVV.

The chain has TRBV19 and TRBJ1-5; D gene uncertain. This CDR3 region has 13 residues. V was clipped by 1 base and J by 7 bases, with 8 bases between them. The germline CDR1 and CDR2 sequences are LNHDA and SQIVND (reference sequence). In DNA form, the CDR3 reads TGTGCCAGTAGTATAGCCGGAGACCAGCCCCAGCATTTT. Translating it yields CASSIAGDQPQHF.

CDR3 sequence (DNA): TGCGCCAGCAGCCCAGCGGGGGGGCGCTCAGGAGAGACCCAGTACTTC. Translating it yields CASSPAGGRSGETQYF. The J gene is TRBJ2-5, the V gene TRBV4-3; 10 bases are shared with TRBD2. J lost 4 bases, V lost 4 bases, and 9 bases had no gene match. CDR1 LGHNA and CDR2 YSLEER come from the germline V gene. The CDR3 is 16 residues long.

The rearrangement links TRBV11-2 to TRBJ2-5, with TRBD2 as a possible D gene (7 bases). CDR3 length: 13 residues. In germline, CDR1 is SGHAT, CDR2 FQNNGV. V was cut by 6 bases and J by 4 bases, with 12 bases left in between. The CDR3 bases are TGTGCCAGCAGTGGTGCGGGGGCAGAGACCCAGTACTTC. Translating it yields CASSGAGAETQYF.

The chain combines TRBV5-1 with TRBJ2-5, with D tentatively TRBD2 (7 bases). V lost 4 bases and J lost 3, with 13 bases in between. The CDR3 covers 14 residues. Germline assignment: CDR1 SGHRS and CDR2 YFSETQ. CDR3 loop: CASSTGGPEETQYF. Written as DNA, the CDR3 is TGCGCCAGCAGCACCGGGGGGCCTGAAGAGACCCAGTACTTC.